Each of the 24 T cell receptor beta chains below was sequenced from the same sample in a study of beta chain features in type 1 diabetes. Study outcomes and limitations: Type 1 diabetes patients had TCRB CDR3s that were shorter (moderately but significantly so) in all four CD4+ subsets.

No antigen has been identified for these receptors. The isolated RNA, all of it, was reverse transcribed, so expressed TCRB transcripts were what got sequenced. Method: immunoSEQ multiplex PCR; TCRdb's copy keeps in-frame clones and lacks some. This sample has about 650,000 clones, with roughly 12% found just once. The sequenced material came from naive CD4+ T cells from blood. The source is a man aged 25 to 45 with type 1 diabetes.

This clone was seen more than once but under ten times. The V and J genes are TRBV10-2 and TRBJ2-4, with D maybe TRBD2 (7 bases). CDR1 is WSHSY, CDR2 SAAADI, per germline. The CDR3 covers 15 residues. V lost 7 bases to trimming and J lost 5 bases, with 18 bases between them. The CDR3 protein is CASTDPGEGENIQYF. CDR3 bases: TGCGCCAGCACCGATCCAGGGGAGGGGGAAAACATTCAGTACTTC.

The chain links TRBV7-8 to TRBJ2-5, with a tentative D call TRBD2 (6 bases). Per the germline V gene, CDR1 is SGHVS and CDR2 is FQNEAQ. Trimming removed 5 bases from V and 2 bases from J, with 18 bases in between. This CDR3 contains 16 residues. The CDR3 DNA follows: TGTGCCAGCAGCCCACTCGCTGGGGGGTGGCAAGAGACCCAGTACTTC. It specifies CASSPLAGGWQETQYF.

This clone has only a few counts. The chain is built from TRBV19 and TRBJ2-7; perhaps TRBD1 as D (6 bases). V lost 5 bases and J lost 2, with 10 bases in between. Germline assignment: CDR1 LNHDA and CDR2 SQIVND (reference sequence). The length of the CDR3 is 13 residues. The CDR3: CASSRGGAYEQYF. The DNA for the CDR3 is TGTGCCAGTAGTCGAGGGGGTGCCTACGAGCAGTACTTC.

The chain combines TRBV10-3 with TRBJ2-4; TRBD2 matches 12 bases. After removal of 3 bases from V and 8 bases from J, the junction contained 8 bases not matched to a gene. This CDR3 region has 16 residues. Germline V lookup: CDR1 ENHRY, CDR2 SYGVKD. CDR3 nucleotides: TGTGCCATCAGTGAAGCTAGCGGGGGGGCTAAGGACATTCAGTACTTC. This gives the protein CAISEASGGAKDIQYF.

The CDR3 reads CASSYSRKGPIQYF. The CDR3 DNA reads TGTGCCAGCAGTTACTCGAGAAAAGGGCCCATTCAGTACTTC. The chain recombines TRBV6-5 with TRBJ2-4; unclear D gene. The CDR3 totals 14 residues. From germline, CDR1 is MNHEY and CDR2 SVGAGI. V was cut by 0 bases and J by 9 bases, with 12 bases left in between.

The rearrangement joins TRBV6-6 to TRBJ1-1; D is uncertain. The germline V gene encodes CDR1 MNHNY and CDR2 SVGAGI (reference sequence). V was cut by 0 bases and J by 1 base, with 9 bases left in between. CDR3 length: 15 amino acids. DNA of the CDR3: TGTGCCAGCAGTTACTCGAGGAGTGCGAACACTGAAGCTTTCTTT. It specifies CASSYSRSANTEAFF.

This rearrangement joins TRBV11-1 to TRBJ2-3; 10 positions agree with TRBD1. The V and J ends lost 3 bases and 4 bases, in that order; junction bases with no gene match: 4. Germline assignment: CDR1 SGHAT and CDR2 FQDESV (reference sequence). The CDR3 is made up of 15 amino acids. The CDR3: CASSFAGQGADTQYF. The CDR3 DNA follows: TGTGCCAGCAGCTTTGCCGGACAGGGGGCAGATACGCAGTATTTT.

This rearrangement joins TRBV30 to TRBJ2-7, with D perhaps given as TRBD1 or TRBD2 (5 bases each). The CDR3 is 15 amino acids. Germline CDR1 is GTSNPN and CDR2 is SVGIG (reference sequence). Trimming removed 0 bases at V and 4 bases at J, with 16 bases between. The CDR3 spells CAWSVQDSLTYEQYF. CDR3 bases: TGTGCCTGGAGTGTACAGGACTCGTTAACGTACGAGCAGTACTTC.

This clone came up a few times. The V call is TRBV7-9, the J call TRBJ2-3; perhaps TRBD2 as D (6 bases). The CDR3 loop spans 16 amino acids. CDR1 SEHNR and CDR2 FQNEAQ come from the germline V gene (reference sequence). V lost 2 bases, J lost 0 bases, and 12 bases lay in between. CDR3 loop: CASSLWRGTSTDTQYF. The DNA for the CDR3 is TGTGCCAGCAGCTTATGGAGGGGAACCAGCACAGATACGCAGTATTTT.

The J gene is TRBJ2-5, the V gene TRBV18; TRBD1 is a possible D gene (5 bases). The CDR3 extends over 14 amino acids. V was trimmed by 5 bases and J by 1 base, leaving 11 bases between them. Germline V gene lookup returns CDR1 KGHSH and CDR2 LQKENI. The CDR3 region is CASSERQFQETQYF. The CDR3 nucleotides read TGTGCCAGCTCAGAAAGACAGTTCCAAGAGACCCAGTACTTC.

The rearrangement links TRBV18 to TRBJ2-1, with 13 bases matching TRBD2. This CDR3 contains 17 residues. J lost 3 bases, V lost 1 base, and 3 bases had no gene match. Germline assignment: CDR1 KGHSH and CDR2 LQKENI. This chain's CDR3 is CASSPLGLAGSYNEQFF. The CDR3, as DNA: TGTGCCAGCTCACCACTGGGACTAGCGGGGAGCTACAATGAGCAGTTCTTC.

This clone was counted a few times. CDR3 coding DNA: TGTGCCAGCAGTACGGGGGGAAATTCCTACAATGAGCAGTTCTTC. It is translated as CASSTGGNSYNEQFF. The V and J genes are TRBV5-4 and TRBJ2-1, with TRBD2 matching over 7 bases. CDR1 and CDR2 from the germline V gene are SGHNT and YYREEE (reference sequence). The CDR3 loop spans 15 amino acids. J lost 1 base, V lost 5 bases, and 6 bases had no gene match.

This clone was seen a few times. The rearrangement uses TRBV7-2 and TRBJ2-1; D is unresolved. CDR3 length: 13 residues. Germline-derived CDR1 and CDR2 are SGHTA and FQGNSA. V was cut by 8 bases and J by 4 bases, with 12 bases left in between. CDR3 region: CASASGPYNEQFF. The DNA of the CDR3 is TGTGCCAGCGCATCCGGGCCATACAATGAGCAGTTCTTC.

The chain combines TRBV18 with TRBJ2-5; D may match TRBD1 or TRBD2 (5 bases each). V was clipped by 3 bases and J by 2 bases, with 13 bases between them. CDR1 and CDR2 from the germline V gene are KGHSH and LQKENI. The CDR3 is made up of 15 amino acids. CDR3 loop: CASSPHKGPQETQYF. In DNA form, the CDR3 reads TGTGCCAGCTCACCCCATAAGGGACCTCAAGAGACCCAGTACTTC.

Only a few counts were recorded for this clone. The V gene is TRBV6-1, the J gene TRBJ2-5, with D perhaps TRBD1 (7 bases). The CDR3 has 14 amino acids. Germline CDR1 and CDR2: MNHNS and SASEGT. Deletions cut 8 bases from V and 3 bases from J, with 16 bases between. CDR3 protein: CASLKGGGEETQYF. The CDR3 bases are TGTGCCAGCCTGAAAGGGGGCGGGGAAGAGACCCAGTACTTC.

The chain has TRBV4-3 and TRBJ2-2; TRBD1 agrees at 9 bases. The CDR3 extends over 16 amino acids. Germline lookup yields CDR1 LGHNA and CDR2 YSLEER. V lost 4 bases, J lost 0 bases, and 3 bases stayed unmatched. The DNA for the CDR3 is TGCGCCAGCAGCCGGGGGACAGGGACGAACACCGGGGAGCTGTTTTTT. Amino acid sequence: CASSRGTGTNTGELFF.

The chain is built from TRBV25-1 and TRBJ2-5, with D uncertain. The germline V gene encodes CDR1 MGHDK and CDR2 SYGVNS. This CDR3 comprises 14 residues. V was clipped by 0 bases and J by 2 bases, with 7 bases between them. The CDR3 spells CASSEYGQQETQYF. The CDR3 nucleotides are TGTGCCAGCAGTGAATACGGCCAGCAAGAGACCCAGTACTTC.

This clone has more than one count but fewer than ten. V usage is TRBV5-1 and J usage is TRBJ2-7; no clear D. V lost 0 bases and J lost 3, with 16 bases in between. From germline, CDR1 is SGHRS and CDR2 YFSETQ. This CDR3 comprises 16 residues. The CDR3 spells CASSLATTAAVYEQYF. CDR3 nucleotide sequence: TGCGCCAGCAGCTTGGCCACAACAGCCGCTGTCTACGAGCAGTACTTC. Complete variable domain (other parts from reference TRBV5-1 and TRBJ2-7): KAGVTQTPRYLIKTRGQQVTLSCSPISGHRSVSWYQQTPGQGLQFLFEYFSETQRNKGNFPGRFSGRQFSNSRSEMNVSTLELGDSALYLCASSLATTAAVYEQYFGPGTRLTVT.

The sample holds a few counts of this clone. J is TRBJ1-1 and V is TRBV2; 11 nucleotides align to TRBD1. Germline trimming cut 8 bases from V and 6 bases from J; bases unmatched to any gene: 8. Looked up from germline, CDR1 is SNHLY and CDR2 is FYNNEI. CDR3 length: 14 amino acids. The DNA of the CDR3 is TGTGCCAGCGGAACTGGGACAGGGGGACCTGAAGCTTTCTTT. Encoded protein: CASGTGTGGPEAFF.

The V and J genes are TRBV2 and TRBJ1-2; a weak D match, TRBD1 (5 bases). V lost 8 bases and J lost 6, with 16 bases in between. The germline V gene has CDR1 SNHLY and CDR2 FYNNEI. The CDR3 spans 13 residues. CDR3 residues: CASLREGMNGYTF. The CDR3 DNA sequence: TGTGCCAGCTTACGGGAGGGGATGAATGGCTACACCTTC.

The DNA of the CDR3 is TGTGCCAGCAGCGAGGGACAGGCACAGTGCACCTTC. It specifies CASSEGQAQCTF. The chain uses TRBV5-4 and TRBJ1-2; 8 bases line up with TRBD1. Germline V lookup: CDR1 SGHNT, CDR2 YYREEE (reference sequence). With 4 bases clipped from V and 13 bases from J, the junction kept 9 bases outside the gene matches. The CDR3 loop spans 12 amino acids.

The gene calls are TRBV4-2 and TRBJ2-1; 8 positions agree with TRBD2. The germline V gene encodes CDR1 LGHNA and CDR2 YNFKEQ. The CDR3 contains 15 residues. With 2 bases clipped from V and 6 bases from J, the junction kept 6 bases outside the gene matches. The CDR3 region has the DNA TGTGCCAGCAGCCAATTAGCGGGAAATTCCAATGAGCAGTTCTTC. Its translation: CASSQLAGNSNEQFF.

The genes are TRBV29-1 and TRBJ2-2; 10 bases agree with TRBD1. V was pared by 5 bases and J by 4 bases, with 1 base of the junction left unmatched. The CDR3 runs 13 residues. The V gene's germline CDR1 is SQVTM and CDR2 ANQGSEA. The CDR3 sequence: CSVRTGGTGELFF. In DNA, the CDR3 is TGCAGCGTTCGGACAGGGGGCACCGGGGAGCTGTTTTTT.

Regarding this clone: In the same sample, other DNA sequences code for this CDR3. J is TRBJ2-7 and V is TRBV29-1; D call uncertain. CDR1 is SQVTM, CDR2 ANQGSEA, per germline. Trimming cost V 8 bases and J 2 bases, with 16 bases left between them. The CDR3 length is 13 residues. DNA for the CDR3: TGCAGCACTTACGACCGTCGGACCTACGAGCAGTACTTC. Its translation: CSTYDRRTYEQYF.